Below are 21 T cell receptor beta chains sequenced from a single sample in a study of human T cells and chemical hapten exposure. The time point here: patch test 1, 2 weeks after DPC sensitization. The treatment was: therapeutic diphenylcyclopropenone sensitization with weekly scalp DPC. TCRdb reprocessed the RACE reads with MiXCR, giving one entry per CDR3 protein. The table records about 57,000 distinct CDR3 sequences, about a tenth of them present only once. The sample consisted of whole blood, taken in connection with sensitization to the hapten diphenylcyclopropenone (DPC). The receptors here all came from a woman in her forties with alopecia areata. Some clones in this sample may be carry-over from other donors' samples.

There are many counts of this clonotype. The CDR3 loop is CASSLTNEQYF. The CDR3 DNA reads TGTGCCAGCAGTCTAACCAACGAGCAGTACTTC. The chain joins TRBV12-3 or TRBV12-4 to TRBJ2-7, with D unclear. CDR3 size: 11 residues. Between the trimmed V and J ends, which lost 5 bases and 5 bases, there was a span of 7 bases.

This clonotype was seen a handful of times. The chain uses TRBV6-6 and TRBJ1-1; 8 nucleotides align to TRBD1. The CDR3 is made up of 15 amino acids. Germline CDR1 and CDR2: MNHNY and SVGAGI (reference sequence). Trimming removed 0 bases from V and 11 bases from J; junction bases left unmatched: 11. The CDR3 coding sequence is TGTGCCAGCAGTTACTCCGGCAGGGGGCCTGCCGGTGCTTTCTTT. It translates to CASSYSGRGPAGAFF.

This clonotype has more than one count but fewer than ten. V and J are TRBV4-3 and TRBJ2-7, with 13 nucleotides matching TRBD2. The CDR3 extends over 15 amino acids. V dropped 1 base and J dropped 4; count of bases not matched to a gene: 1. Germline CDR1 reads LGHNA; CDR2 reads YSLEER. CDR3 nucleotide sequence: TGCGCCAGCAGCCAAGCGACTAGCGGGGGGTACGAGCAGTACTTC. Amino acid sequence: CASSQATSGGYEQYF.

This clonotype was detected only a few times. The CDR3 nucleotides read TGCAGTGCTTCTGACAGGTGGAACACTGAAGCTTTCTTT. Translating gives CSASDRWNTEAFF. The V gene is TRBV20-1, the J gene TRBJ1-1, with D maybe TRBD1 (6 bases). The length of the CDR3 is 13 residues. Trimming removed 5 bases from V and 1 base from J, with 11 bases in between. Germline assignment: CDR1 DFQATT and CDR2 SNEGSKA (reference sequence).

This CDR3 is CASNGPGADSPLHF. The CDR3 DNA reads as TGTGCCAGCAACGGACCCGGCGCAGATTCACCCCTCCACTTT. This chain connects TRBV7-9 to TRBJ1-6, with D hard to call. Germline CDR1 reads SEHNR; CDR2 reads FQNEAQ (reference sequence). This CDR3 is built from 14 residues. Trimming took 7 bases from V and 8 from J, leaving 15 bases between them.

In regard to this clonotype: A much more abundant neighbour one base away suggests this may be a read error. The J gene is TRBJ2-5, the V gene TRBV5-1; D remains unclear. This CDR3 comprises 11 residues. Germline CDR1 is SGHRS and CDR2 is YFSETQ. The CDR3 nucleotides are TGCGCCAGCAGCTACCAAGTGACCCAGTACTTC. This translates into CASSYQVTQYF. The full variable domain, with the rest looked up from reference TRBV5-1 and TRBJ2-5, is KAGVTQTPRYLIKTRGQQVTLSCSPISGHRSVSWYQQTPGQGLQFLFEYFSETQRNKGNFPGRFSGRQFSNSRSEMNVSTLELGDSALYLCASSYQVTQYFGPGTRLLVL.

This clonotype was observed at least ten times. The chain uses TRBV2 and TRBJ2-7; D not resolved. The V end was cut by 10 bases, the J end by 0 bases, with 16 bases between. Germline loops: CDR1 SNHLY, CDR2 FYNNEI. This CDR3 contains 14 residues. The CDR3 region has the DNA TGTGCCACCCAACCGGGCTGGAGCTCCTACGAGCAGTACTTC. It yields the protein CATQPGWSSYEQYF.

This clonotype showed up just a few times. This chain connects TRBV6-4 to TRBJ2-1, with D uncertain. V lost 5 bases, J lost 0 bases, and 11 bases lay in between. The CDR3 sequence is 15 residues long. Germline-derived CDR1 and CDR2 are MRHNA and SNTAGT. The CDR3 protein is CASSPHGGSYNEQFF. The DNA for the CDR3 is TGTGCCAGCAGTCCCCACGGCGGCTCCTACAATGAGCAGTTCTTC.

This clonotype was observed at least ten times. The chain recombines TRBV7-9 with TRBJ1-1, with unresolved D. V was trimmed by 4 bases and J by 1 base, leaving 10 bases between them. This CDR3 is built from 14 residues. Germline V gene lookup returns CDR1 SEHNR and CDR2 FQNEAQ (reference sequence). In DNA form, the CDR3 reads TGTGCCAGCAGCTCGGCCACGGGGAACACTGAAGCTTTCTTT. This sequence encodes CASSSATGNTEAFF.

This clonotype was observed many times. The chain's CDR3 is CSAVQPKPITYEQYF. Here the CDR3 DNA reads TGCAGTGCTGTGCAACCTAAACCGATCACCTACGAGCAGTACTTC. This sequence joins TRBV20-1 and TRBJ2-7; unclear D gene. The CDR3 has 15 amino acids. From germline, CDR1 is DFQATT and CDR2 SNEGSKA (reference sequence). The ends were cut back, 5 bases at V and 2 bases at J, with 19 bases in the middle.

The table lists this clonotype with many counts. The chain joins TRBV6-6 to TRBJ1-5; D is perhaps TRBD1 (6 bases). The CDR3 is 14 residues long. The V end was cut by 3 bases, the J end by 5 bases, with 11 bases between. The V gene's germline CDR1 is MNHNY and CDR2 SVGAGI (reference sequence). The CDR3 nucleotides read TGTGCCAGCAGTTATCCAGGGGCGGATCAGCCCCAGCATTTT. As protein: CASSYPGADQPQHF.

Many counts were recorded for this clonotype. V is TRBV29-1 and J is TRBJ2-3; a possible D gene is TRBD2 (5 bases). V lost 3 bases, J lost 4 bases, and 14 bases lay in between. CDR1 SQVTM and CDR2 ANQGSEA come from the germline V gene. CDR3 length: 14 residues. In DNA form, the CDR3 reads TGCAGCGTTGACTGGGCCGAGAGGGCAGATACGCAGTATTTT. It yields the protein CSVDWAERADTQYF.

There are many counts of this clonotype. The chain employs TRBV5-1 and TRBJ1-1; 10 nucleotides align to TRBD1. Germline V gives CDR1 SGHRS, CDR2 YFSETQ. CDR3 length: 14 residues. J was trimmed by 5 bases and V by 5 bases; bases with no gene match: 6. This chain's CDR3 is CASSFRTGGTEAFF. The DNA for the CDR3 is TGCGCCAGCAGTTTTCGGACAGGGGGGACTGAAGCTTTCTTT.

This clonotype has just a few counts. This rearrangement joins TRBV3-1 to TRBJ1-4; D unresolved. Looked up from germline, CDR1 is LGHDT and CDR2 is YNNKEL (reference sequence). V was pared by 4 bases and J by 4 bases, with 16 bases between. The CDR3 length is 16 residues. In DNA form, the CDR3 reads TGTGCCAGCAGCCTGCATCGCGGGATCGATAATGAAAAACTGTTTTTT. It yields the protein CASSLHRGIDNEKLFF.

The chain couples TRBV6-2 or TRBV6-3 to TRBJ2-7; D is undetermined. The CDR3 extends over 14 amino acids. The germline V and J ends were trimmed by 2 bases and 2 bases, with 10 bases remaining between them. CDR1 and CDR2 from the germline V gene are MNHEY and SVGEGT. CDR3 DNA sequence: TGTGCCAGCAGTTACAGGCTAGAAACCTACGAGCAGTACTTC. Its translation is CASSYRLETYEQYF.

This clonotype was detected many times. J is TRBJ2-5 and V is TRBV12-3 or TRBV12-4; 9 bases agree with TRBD2. V shed 6 bases, J shed 5 bases, and the junction held 7 bases outside the gene matches. This CDR3 is 14 amino acids long. The CDR3 reads CASRPGLAGETQYF. In DNA form, the CDR3 reads TGTGCCAGCAGACCGGGACTAGCAGGGGAGACCCAGTACTTC.

At least ten counts were recorded for this clonotype. The chain uses TRBV7-6 and TRBJ2-7; tentative D call: TRBD2 (6 bases). CDR1 and CDR2 (germline): SGHVS, FNYEAQ. V lost 4 bases, J lost 2 bases, and 12 bases lay in between. The CDR3 loop spans 14 amino acids. As DNA, the CDR3 is TGTGCCAGCAGCTCCGACCCGGGGGCCTACGAGCAGTACTTC. This translates into CASSSDPGAYEQYF.

This clonotype was detected a few times. This chain connects TRBV20-1 to TRBJ2-1; TRBD2 aligns across 11 bases. CDR1 DFQATT and CDR2 SNEGSKA come from the germline V gene (reference sequence). V was pared by 3 bases and J by 4 bases, with 8 bases of the junction left unmatched. The CDR3 runs to 16 residues. CDR3 sequence reads: CSASDGLAGEYNEQFF. CDR3 DNA: TGCAGTGCTAGCGACGGACTAGCGGGTGAATACAATGAGCAGTTCTTC.

This clonotype has a count of ten or more. The V call is TRBV2, the J call TRBJ1-2; D ambiguous. Between the trimmed V and J ends, which lost 4 bases and 8 bases, there was a span of 11 bases. Looked up from germline, CDR1 is SNHLY and CDR2 is FYNNEI. The CDR3 consists of 12 residues. The CDR3 DNA is TGTGCCAGCAGTGTCGGTTATAGAGGCTACACCTTC. This sequence encodes CASSVGYRGYTF.

This clonotype was recorded many times. The chain uses TRBV13 and TRBJ2-4, with 8 bases lining up with TRBD1. Trimming removed 5 bases from V and 0 bases from J; junction bases left unmatched: 0. The CDR3 runs to 14 residues. The germline V gene encodes CDR1 PRHDT and CDR2 FYEKMQ (reference sequence). CDR3 DNA sequence: TGTGCCAGCAGCGGACAGGGAGCCAAAAACATTCAGTACTTC. As protein: CASSGQGAKNIQYF.

The sample holds a few counts of this clonotype. The J gene is TRBJ2-5, the V gene TRBV6-2 or TRBV6-3; no firm D call. CDR1 and CDR2 (germline): MNHEY, SVGEGT. The CDR3 consists of 11 residues. V was pared by 0 bases and J by 10 bases, with 6 bases between. Written as DNA, the CDR3 is TGTGCCAGCAGTTACTCTAGGTACCAGTACTTC. This codes for CASSYSRYQYF.